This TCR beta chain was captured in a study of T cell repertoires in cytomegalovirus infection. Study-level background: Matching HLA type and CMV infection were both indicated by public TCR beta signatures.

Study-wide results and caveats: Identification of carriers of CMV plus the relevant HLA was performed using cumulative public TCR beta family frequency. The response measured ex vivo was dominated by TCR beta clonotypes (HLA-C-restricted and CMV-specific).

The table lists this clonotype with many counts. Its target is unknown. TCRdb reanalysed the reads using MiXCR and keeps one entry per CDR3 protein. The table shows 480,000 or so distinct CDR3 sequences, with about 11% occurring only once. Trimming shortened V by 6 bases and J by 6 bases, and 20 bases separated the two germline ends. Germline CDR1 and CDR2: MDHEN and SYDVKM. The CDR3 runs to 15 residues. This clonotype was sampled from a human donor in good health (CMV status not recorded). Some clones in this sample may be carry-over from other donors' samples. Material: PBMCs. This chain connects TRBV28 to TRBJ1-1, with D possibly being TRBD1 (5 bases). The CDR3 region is CASSSSPGKKSEAFF. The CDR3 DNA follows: TGTGCCAGCAGCTCGTCGCCAGGGAAGAAATCTGAAGCTTTCTTT.